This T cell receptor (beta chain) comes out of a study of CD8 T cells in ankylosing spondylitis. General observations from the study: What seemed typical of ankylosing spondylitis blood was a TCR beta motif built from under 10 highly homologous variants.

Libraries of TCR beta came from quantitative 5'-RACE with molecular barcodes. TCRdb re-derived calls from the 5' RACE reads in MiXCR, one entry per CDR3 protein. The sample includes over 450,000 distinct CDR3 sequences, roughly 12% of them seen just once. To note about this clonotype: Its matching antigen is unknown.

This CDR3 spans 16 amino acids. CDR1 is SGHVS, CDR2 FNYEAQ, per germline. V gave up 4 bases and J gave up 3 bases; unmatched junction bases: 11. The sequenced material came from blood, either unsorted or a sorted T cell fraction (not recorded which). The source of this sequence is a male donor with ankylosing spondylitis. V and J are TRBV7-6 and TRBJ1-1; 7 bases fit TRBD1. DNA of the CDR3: TGTGCCAGCAGCTCCTACCCACAGGGGACCTACACTGAAGCTTTCTTT. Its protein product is CASSSYPQGTYTEAFF.